This T cell receptor (beta chain) is from a study of early T cells in non-severe SARS-CoV-2 infection. About the research overall: Chains were unpaired, as sequencing was done on bulk RNA from unsorted whole blood. Study results and limitations: VDJdb-based annotation leaned toward anti-spike CD8 responses and missed private and CD4 specificities.

This clonotype showed up just a few times. Its antigen is currently unknown. At one end, the junction sequence differs from germline, possibly due to a read error. Unique molecular identifiers (one per individual cDNA molecule) were attached. Via MiXCR, TCRdb re-called the 5' RACE reads, giving one row per CDR3 protein. The sample has tens of thousands of distinct CDR3 sequences; roughly an eighth are singletons. Sequencing was done on a sample of whole blood. This receptor was obtained from an adult who was a healthcare worker with PCR-confirmed SARS-CoV-2 infection or an uninfected control (not recorded which).

The CDR3 DNA is TGTGCTAGCAGCTTGAGACTAGCTGACAATGAGCAGTTCTTC. Translated, it gives CASSLRLADNEQFF. This chain connects TRBV7-7 to TRBJ2-1; 7 bases map to TRBD2. Germline loops: CDR1 SSHAT, CDR2 FNYEAQ (reference sequence). The CDR3 length is 14 residues. Looking up the rest from reference TRBV7-7 and TRBJ2-1 gives the full variable domain: GAGVSQSPRYKVTKRGQDVTLRCDPISSHATLYWYQQALGQGPEFLTYFNYEAQPDKSGLPSDRFSAERPEGSISTLTIQRTEQRDSAMYRCASSLRLADNEQFFGPGTRLTVL.